The 15 T cell receptor beta chains presented below share a single source sample, sequenced in a study of T cell repertoires in cytomegalovirus infection. No cognate antigen is known for these TCRs. TCRdb ran MiXCR on the reads and lists one entry per CDR3 protein. The top ten hold roughly 13% of the sample, which has some 940,000 distinct CDR3 sequences, under 40% seen once. The material was cultured CD8+ T cells from PBMCs, obtained from culture after CMV antigen stimulation. The receptor set was obtained from a human donor in good health (CMV status not recorded). Some clones in this sample may be carry-over from other donors' samples.

This clonotype was observed a handful of times. The chain couples TRBV5-5 to TRBJ1-5; maybe TRBD1 (5 bases). The CDR3 is made up of 17 amino acids. Germline V gene sequence: CDR1 SGHKS, CDR2 YYEKEE (reference sequence). Trimming shortened V by 0 bases and J by 0 bases, and 13 bases separated the two germline ends. In DNA, the CDR3 is TGTGCCAGCAGCTTGGACCCCAGGGCTAATAGCAATCAGCCCCAGCATTTT. It encodes CASSLDPRANSNQPQHF.

The rearrangement uses TRBV7-6 and TRBJ2-7; 8 nucleotides line up with TRBD1. The junction had 6 bases not matched to a gene; V was cut back by 5 bases and J by 6 bases. Germline CDR1 SGHVS, CDR2 FNYEAQ. This CDR3 is 13 amino acids long. CDR3 sequence (DNA): TGTGCCAGCAGCCTAACAGGGGGATCCGAGCAGTACGTC. Its translation: CASSLTGGSEQYV.

This clonotype was observed a handful of times. This chain links TRBV12-5 with TRBJ2-4, with D possibly matching TRBD1 (5 bases). V lost 2 bases to trimming and J lost 0 bases, with 14 bases between them. The germline V gene encodes CDR1 LGHNT and CDR2 FRNRAP. The CDR3 is 17 amino acids. CDR3 loop: CASGLPRRQLAKNIQYF. The CDR3 DNA reads TGTGCTAGTGGTTTGCCCCGTAGACAGCTAGCCAAAAACATTCAGTACTTC. Full variable domain (outside the CDR3, taken from reference TRBV12-5 and TRBJ2-4): DARVTQTPRHKVTEMGQEVTMRCQPILGHNTVFWYRQTMMQGLELLAYFRNRAPLDDSGMPKDRFSAEMPDATLATLKIQPSEPRDSAVYFCASGLPRRQLAKNIQYFGAGTRLSVL.

This clonotype turned up a few times. The rearrangement uses TRBV12-3 or TRBV12-4 and TRBJ1-1; weak D call: TRBD1 (5 bases). The CDR3 sequence is 16 residues long. Between the trimmed V and J ends, which lost 6 bases and 3 bases, there was a span of 20 bases. This CDR3 is CASSSLWAGPDTEAFF. The CDR3, as DNA: TGTGCCAGCAGCTCCCTTTGGGCAGGGCCTGACACTGAAGCTTTCTTT.

Note on this clonotype: A much larger clonotype is one base distant, so this may be a read error. The chain carries TRBV7-2 and TRBJ2-7; TRBD1 agrees at 9 bases. CDR3 size: 15 residues. In germline, CDR1 is SGHTA, CDR2 FQGNSA. CDR3 coding DNA: TGTGTCAGCAGCAAACAGGGGGCCAGTTCCTACGAGCAGTACTTC. Amino acid sequence: CVSSKQGASSYEQYF. The full variable domain, its missing parts supplied by reference TRBV7-2 and TRBJ2-7, is GAGVSQSPSNKVTEKGKDVELRCDPISGHTALYWYRQSLGQGLEFLIYFQGNSAPDKSGLPSDRFSAERTGGSVSTLTIQRTQQEDSAVYLCVSSKQGASSYEQYFGPGTRLTVT.

This clonotype has at least ten counts. V usage is TRBV7-2 and J usage is TRBJ1-4; perhaps TRBD1 as D (5 bases). Germline V CDR1 and CDR2: SGHTA, FQGNSA. This CDR3 is 15 amino acids long. V lost 5 bases and J 3 bases, leaving 13 bases between the germline ends. This chain's CDR3 is CASSDPRQPNEKLFF. DNA for the CDR3: TGTGCCAGCAGCGACCCCCGACAGCCTAATGAAAAACTGTTTTTT.

This clonotype occurred a few times. The J gene is TRBJ2-7, the V gene TRBV6-2 or TRBV6-3; D may be TRBD1 (6 bases). Germline V gene data show CDR1 as MNHEY and CDR2 as SVGEGT. The CDR3 sequence is 14 residues long. Between the trimmed V and J ends, which lost 3 bases and 9 bases, there was a span of 18 bases. CDR3 nucleotides: TGTGCCAGCAGTTATAAAGGGGGTCTATCCGGGCAGTACGTC. Its protein is CASSYKGGLSGQYV.

The chain has TRBV7-9 and TRBJ1-3, with D unresolved. V gave up 0 bases and J gave up 8 bases, with 11 bases separating them. CDR1 and CDR2 from the germline V gene are SEHNR and FQNEAQ (reference sequence). The CDR3 has 14 amino acids. The CDR3 nucleotides read TGTGCCAGCAGCTTAGCCTACACCGGTGACACCATATATTTT. Amino acids: CASSLAYTGDTIYF.

This clonotype was picked up a small number of times. J is TRBJ1-6 and V is TRBV14; D call uncertain. The germline gives CDR1 SGHDN, CDR2 FVKESK. The CDR3 totals 14 residues. V was pared by 7 bases and J by 7 bases, with 14 bases between. CDR3 nucleotide sequence: TGTGCCAGCAAGGGTGTAGGGAGGAATTCACCCCTCCACTTT. Translated: CASKGVGRNSPLHF. Together with reference TRBV14 and TRBJ1-6, the CDR3 gives the full variable domain: EAGVTQFPSHSVIEKGQTVTLRCDPISGHDNLYWYRRVMGKEIKFLLHFVKESKQDESGMPNNRFLAERTGGTYSTLKVQPAELEDSGVYFCASKGVGRNSPLHFGNGTRLTVT.

There are a few counts of this clonotype. The chain combines TRBV10-3 with TRBJ2-6; TRBD1 aligns across 8 bases. J lost 2 bases, V lost 4 bases, and 16 bases had no gene match. CDR3 length: 20 amino acids. CDR1 is ENHRY and CDR2 is SYGVKD in the germline V gene. The CDR3 loop is CAISVTRILAGGAGANVLTF. Written as DNA, the CDR3 is TGTGCCATCAGTGTAACCCGGATCTTGGCAGGGGGCGCTGGGGCCAACGTCCTGACTTTC.

In its sample, this clonotype was seen a few times. The junction shows a germline mismatch at one end, possibly a read error. This chain links TRBV4-1 with TRBJ2-7, with TRBD2 matching over 10 bases. The CDR3 length is 17 residues. Germline CDR1 MGHRA, CDR2 YSYEKL. CDR3 in amino acids: CASSQERAGLAIYEQYF. The CDR3, as DNA: TGTGCCAGCAGCCAAGAACGGGCGGGACTAGCGATCTACGAGCAGTACTTC.

This clonotype was seen a few times. The chain couples TRBV28 to TRBJ2-3; 11 positions agree with TRBD2. The CDR3 loop spans 15 amino acids. Germline CDR1 reads MDHEN; CDR2 reads SYDVKM. V shed 3 bases and J 5 bases; nucleotides not matched to a gene: 4. CDR3 nucleotides: TGTGCCAGCAGTTTCGACCTAGCGGGGGGAGATACGCAGTATTTT. Translated: CASSFDLAGGDTQYF.

The chain carries TRBV15 and TRBJ1-4; D possibly corresponds to TRBD1 (5 bases). CDR3 length equals 13 residues. V lost 1 base and J 7 bases, leaving 7 bases between the germline ends. CDR1 is LNHNV, CDR2 YYDKDF, per germline (reference sequence). CDR3 DNA: TGTGCCACCAGCAGAGTCGGGGGTGAAAAACTGTTTTTT. The encoded protein is CATSRVGGEKLFF.

The chain couples TRBV6-1 to TRBJ2-7, with unresolved D. Germline CDR1 MNHNS, CDR2 SASEGT. This CDR3 region has 12 residues. The V gene lost 7 bases and the J gene lost 2 bases, with 9 bases spanning the gap. The CDR3: CASIDRAYEQYV. The CDR3 DNA sequence: TGTGCCAGCATCGACCGAGCCTACGAGCAGTACGTC.

This clonotype has ten or more counts. V and J are TRBV6-4 and TRBJ2-5; TRBD1 aligns across 9 bases. The CDR3 is 14 amino acids. CDR1 is MRHNA, CDR2 SNTAGT, per germline. V was clipped by 3 bases and J by 2 bases; unmatched bases: 1. The CDR3 spells CASSEGTGQETQYF. CDR3 bases: TGTGCCAGCAGTGAGGGGACAGGGCAAGAGACCCAGTACTTC.